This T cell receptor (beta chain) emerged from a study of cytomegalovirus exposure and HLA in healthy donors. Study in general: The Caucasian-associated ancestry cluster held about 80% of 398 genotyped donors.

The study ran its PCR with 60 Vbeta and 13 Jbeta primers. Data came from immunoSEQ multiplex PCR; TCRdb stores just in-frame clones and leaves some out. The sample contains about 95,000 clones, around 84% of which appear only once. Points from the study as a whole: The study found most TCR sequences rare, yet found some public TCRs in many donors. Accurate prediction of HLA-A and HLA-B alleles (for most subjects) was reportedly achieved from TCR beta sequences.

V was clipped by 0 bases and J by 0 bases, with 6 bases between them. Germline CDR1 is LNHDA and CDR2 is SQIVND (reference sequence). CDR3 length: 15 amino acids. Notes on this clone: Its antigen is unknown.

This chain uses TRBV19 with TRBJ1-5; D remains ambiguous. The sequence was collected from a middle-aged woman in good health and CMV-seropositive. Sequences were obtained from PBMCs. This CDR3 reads CASSIDTNSNQPQHF. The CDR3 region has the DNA TGTGCCAGTAGTATAGATACTAATAGCAATCAGCCCCAGCATTTT.